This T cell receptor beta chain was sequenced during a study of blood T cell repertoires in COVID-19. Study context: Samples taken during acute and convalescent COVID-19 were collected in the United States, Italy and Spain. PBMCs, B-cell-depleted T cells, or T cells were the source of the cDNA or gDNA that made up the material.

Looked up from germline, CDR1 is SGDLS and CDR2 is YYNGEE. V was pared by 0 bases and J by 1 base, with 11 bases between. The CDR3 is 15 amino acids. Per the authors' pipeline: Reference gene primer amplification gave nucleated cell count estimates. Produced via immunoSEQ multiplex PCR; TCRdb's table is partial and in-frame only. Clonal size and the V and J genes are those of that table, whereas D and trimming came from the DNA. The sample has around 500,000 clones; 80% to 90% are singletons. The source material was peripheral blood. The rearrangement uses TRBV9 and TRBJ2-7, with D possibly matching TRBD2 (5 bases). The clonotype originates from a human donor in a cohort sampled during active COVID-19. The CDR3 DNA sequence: TGTGCCAGCAGCGTAGCGAGCGGACCTTCCTACGAGCAGTACTTC. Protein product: CASSVASGPSYEQYF. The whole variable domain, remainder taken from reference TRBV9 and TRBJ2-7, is DSGVTQTPKHLITATGQRVTLRCSPRSGDLSVYWYQQSLDQGLQFLIQYYNGEERAKGNILERFSAQQFPDLHSELNLSSLELGDSALYFCASSVASGPSYEQYFGPGTRLTVT.